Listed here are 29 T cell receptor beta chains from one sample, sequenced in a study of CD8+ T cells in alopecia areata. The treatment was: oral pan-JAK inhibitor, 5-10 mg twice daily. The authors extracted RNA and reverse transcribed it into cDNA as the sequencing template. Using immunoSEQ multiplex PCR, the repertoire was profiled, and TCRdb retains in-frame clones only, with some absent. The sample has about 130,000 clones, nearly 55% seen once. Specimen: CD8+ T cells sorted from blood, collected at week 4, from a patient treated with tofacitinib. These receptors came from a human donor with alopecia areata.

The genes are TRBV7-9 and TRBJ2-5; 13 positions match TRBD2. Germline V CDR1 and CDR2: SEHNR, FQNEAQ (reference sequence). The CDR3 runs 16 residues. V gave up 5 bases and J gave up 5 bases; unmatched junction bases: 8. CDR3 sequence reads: CASSALAGGPRETQYF. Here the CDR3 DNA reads TGTGCCAGCAGCGCACTAGCGGGGGGGCCCCGGGAGACCCAGTACTTC. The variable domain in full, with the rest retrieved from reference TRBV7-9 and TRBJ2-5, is DTGVSQNPRHKITKRGQNVTFRCDPISEHNRLYWYRQTLGQGPEFLTYFQNEAQLEKSRLLSDRFSAERPKGSFSTLEIQRTEQGDSAMYLCASSALAGGPRETQYFGPGTRLLVL.

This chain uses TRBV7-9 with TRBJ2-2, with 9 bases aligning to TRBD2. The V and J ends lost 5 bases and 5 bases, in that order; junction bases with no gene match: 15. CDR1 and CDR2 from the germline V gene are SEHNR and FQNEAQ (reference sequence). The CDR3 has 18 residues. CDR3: CASSHPGLAGLLTGELFF. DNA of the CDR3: TGTGCCAGCAGCCACCCAGGGCTAGCGGGGTTGTTGACCGGGGAGCTGTTTTTT.

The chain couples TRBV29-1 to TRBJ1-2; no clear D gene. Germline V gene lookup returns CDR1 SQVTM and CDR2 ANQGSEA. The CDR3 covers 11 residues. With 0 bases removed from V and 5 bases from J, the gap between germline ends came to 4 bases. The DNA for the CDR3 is TGCAGCGTTGAAGAACCTTATGGCTACACCTTC. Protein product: CSVEEPYGYTF.

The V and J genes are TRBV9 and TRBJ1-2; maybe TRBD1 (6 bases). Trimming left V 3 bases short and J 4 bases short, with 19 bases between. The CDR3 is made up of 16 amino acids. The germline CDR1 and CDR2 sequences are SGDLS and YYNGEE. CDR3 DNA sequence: TGTGCCAGCAGCGAGGGGGGACCACCCGGAGTCTATGGCTACACCTTC. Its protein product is CASSEGGPPGVYGYTF.

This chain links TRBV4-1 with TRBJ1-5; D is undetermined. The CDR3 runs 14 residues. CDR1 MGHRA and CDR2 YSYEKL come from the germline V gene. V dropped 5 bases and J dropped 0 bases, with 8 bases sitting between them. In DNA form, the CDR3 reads TGCGCCAGCAGCGAGAAACCTAGCAATCAGCCCCAGCATTTT. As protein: CASSEKPSNQPQHF.

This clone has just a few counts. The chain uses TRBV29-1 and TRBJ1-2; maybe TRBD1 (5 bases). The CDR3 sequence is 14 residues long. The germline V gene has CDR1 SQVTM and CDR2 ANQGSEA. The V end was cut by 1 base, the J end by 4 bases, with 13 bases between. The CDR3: CSVEVSVGAYGYTF. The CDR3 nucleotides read TGCAGCGTTGAAGTGTCAGTAGGGGCCTATGGCTACACCTTC.

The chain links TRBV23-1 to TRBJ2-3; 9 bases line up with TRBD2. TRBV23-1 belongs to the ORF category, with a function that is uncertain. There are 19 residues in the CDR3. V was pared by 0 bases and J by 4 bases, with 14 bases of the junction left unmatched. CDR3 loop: CASSQSPPSAGGLPDTQYF. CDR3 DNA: TGCGCCAGCAGTCAATCGCCCCCGTCCGCGGGGGGGCTCCCAGATACGCAGTATTTT.

Here the CDR3 reads CASSYGREQYF. CDR3 DNA sequence: TGTGCCAGCAGTTACGGGCGGGAGCAGTACTTC. The rearrangement uses TRBV6-5 and TRBJ2-7; D not certain. The CDR3 has 11 residues. Germline V gene sequence: CDR1 MNHEY, CDR2 SVGAGI. Trimming stripped 2 bases from V and 7 bases from J, with 6 bases between.

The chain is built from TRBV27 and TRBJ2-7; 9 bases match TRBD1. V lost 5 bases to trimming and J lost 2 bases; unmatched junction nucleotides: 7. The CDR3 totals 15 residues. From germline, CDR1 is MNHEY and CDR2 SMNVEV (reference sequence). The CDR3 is CASSAPGQGTYEQYF. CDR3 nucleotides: TGTGCCAGCAGTGCCCCGGGACAGGGAACCTACGAGCAGTACTTC.

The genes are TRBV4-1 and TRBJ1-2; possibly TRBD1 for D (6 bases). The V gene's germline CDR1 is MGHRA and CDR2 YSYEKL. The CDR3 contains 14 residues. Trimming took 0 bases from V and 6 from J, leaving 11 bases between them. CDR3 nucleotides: TGCGCCAGCAGCCAAGAGTCAGGGGATGATGGCTACACCTTC. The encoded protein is CASSQESGDDGYTF.

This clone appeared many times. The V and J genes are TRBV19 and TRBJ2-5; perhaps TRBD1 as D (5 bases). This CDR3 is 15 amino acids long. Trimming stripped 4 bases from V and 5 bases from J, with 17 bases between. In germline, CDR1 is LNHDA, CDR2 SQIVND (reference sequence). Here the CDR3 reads CASSTPTGEEETQYF. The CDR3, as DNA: TGTGCCAGTAGTACGCCAACAGGAGAAGAGGAGACCCAGTACTTC. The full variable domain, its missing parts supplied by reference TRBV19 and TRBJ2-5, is DGGITQSPKYLFRKEGQNVTLSCEQNLNHDAMYWYRQDPGQGLRLIYYSQIVNDFQKGDIAEGYSVSREKKESFPLTVTSAQKNPTAFYLCASSTPTGEEETQYFGPGTRLLVL.

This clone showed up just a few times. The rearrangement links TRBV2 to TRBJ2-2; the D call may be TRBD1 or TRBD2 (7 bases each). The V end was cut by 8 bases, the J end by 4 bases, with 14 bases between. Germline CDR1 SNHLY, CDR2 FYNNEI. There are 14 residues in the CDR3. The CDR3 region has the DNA TGTGCCAGCTTGACAGGGAGGGGCACCGGGGAGCTGTTTTTT. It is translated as CASLTGRGTGELFF.

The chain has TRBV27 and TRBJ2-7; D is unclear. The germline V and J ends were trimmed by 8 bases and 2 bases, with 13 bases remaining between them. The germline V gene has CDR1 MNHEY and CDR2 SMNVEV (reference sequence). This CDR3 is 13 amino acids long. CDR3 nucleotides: TGTGCCAGCTCCTCGATTGGGACCTACGAGCAGTACTTC. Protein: CASSSIGTYEQYF.

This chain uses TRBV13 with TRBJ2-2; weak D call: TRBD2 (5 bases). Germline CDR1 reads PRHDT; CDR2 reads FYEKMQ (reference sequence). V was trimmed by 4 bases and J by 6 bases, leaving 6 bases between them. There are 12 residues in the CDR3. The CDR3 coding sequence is TGTGCCAGCAGCTCCGGGGCCGGGGAGCTGTTTTTT. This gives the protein CASSSGAGELFF.

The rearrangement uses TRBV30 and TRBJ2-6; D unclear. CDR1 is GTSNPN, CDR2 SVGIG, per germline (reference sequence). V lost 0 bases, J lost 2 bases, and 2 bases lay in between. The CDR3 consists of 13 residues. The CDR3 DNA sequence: TGTGCCTGGAGTGTAGCTGGGGCCAACGTCCTGACTTTC. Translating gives CAWSVAGANVLTF.

CDR3 in amino acids: CASSLYSPERGTEAFF. CDR3 DNA: TGTGCCAGCAGCTTGTATTCCCCGGAGAGGGGCACTGAAGCTTTCTTT. The V gene is TRBV5-6, the J gene TRBJ1-1; D is perhaps TRBD1 (5 bases). Germline V lookup: CDR1 SGHDT, CDR2 YYEEEE. V lost 1 base and J 4 bases, leaving 17 bases between the germline ends. The CDR3 is made up of 16 amino acids.

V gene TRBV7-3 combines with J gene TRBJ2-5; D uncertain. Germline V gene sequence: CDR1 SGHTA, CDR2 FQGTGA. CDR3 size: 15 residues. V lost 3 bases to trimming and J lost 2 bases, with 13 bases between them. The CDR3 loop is CASSLGLGGQETQYF. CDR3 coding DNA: TGTGCCAGCAGCTTGGGTTTGGGTGGGCAAGAGACCCAGTACTTC. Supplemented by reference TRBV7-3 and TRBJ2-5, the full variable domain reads GAGVSQTPSNKVTEKGKYVELRCDPISGHTALYWYRQSLGQGPEFLIYFQGTGAADDSGLPNDRFFAVRPEGSVSTLKIQRTERGDSAVYLCASSLGLGGQETQYFGPGTRLLVL.

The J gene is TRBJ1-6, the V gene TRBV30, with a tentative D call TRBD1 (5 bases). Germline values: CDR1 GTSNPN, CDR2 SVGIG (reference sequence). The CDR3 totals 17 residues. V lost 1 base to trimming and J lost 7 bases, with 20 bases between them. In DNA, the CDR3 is TGTGCCTGGAGTGCTAACAATCCCGGGACGGAGAATTCACCCCTCCACTTT. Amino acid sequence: CAWSANNPGTENSPLHF.

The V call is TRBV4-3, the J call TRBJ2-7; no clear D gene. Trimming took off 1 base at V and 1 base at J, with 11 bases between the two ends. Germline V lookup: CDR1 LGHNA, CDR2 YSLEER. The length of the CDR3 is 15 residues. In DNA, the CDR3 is TGCGCCAGCAGCCAAGGGCCTTCCTCATCCTACGAGCAGTACTTC. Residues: CASSQGPSSSYEQYF.

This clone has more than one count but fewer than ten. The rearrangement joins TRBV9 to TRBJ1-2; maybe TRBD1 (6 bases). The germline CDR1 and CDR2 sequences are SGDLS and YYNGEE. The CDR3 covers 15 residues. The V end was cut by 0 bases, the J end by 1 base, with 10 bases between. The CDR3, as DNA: TGTGCCAGCAGCGTAGGGGCAGGGGTTAACTATGGCTACACCTTC. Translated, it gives CASSVGAGVNYGYTF.

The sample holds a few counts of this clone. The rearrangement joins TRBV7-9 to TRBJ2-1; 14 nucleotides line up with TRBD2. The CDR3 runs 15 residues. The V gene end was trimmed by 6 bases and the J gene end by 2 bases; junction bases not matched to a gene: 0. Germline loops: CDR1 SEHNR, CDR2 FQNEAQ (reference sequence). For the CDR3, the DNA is TGTGCCAGCAGGGGACTAGCGGGGGCCTACAATGAGCAGTTCTTC. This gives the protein CASRGLAGAYNEQFF.

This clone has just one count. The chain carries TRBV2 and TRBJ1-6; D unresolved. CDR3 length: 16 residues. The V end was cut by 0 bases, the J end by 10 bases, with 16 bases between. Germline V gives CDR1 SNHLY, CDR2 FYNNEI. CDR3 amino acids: CASSEAGRGRRSPLHF. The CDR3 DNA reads TGTGCCAGCAGTGAAGCGGGTAGAGGCCGTAGATCACCCCTCCACTTT.

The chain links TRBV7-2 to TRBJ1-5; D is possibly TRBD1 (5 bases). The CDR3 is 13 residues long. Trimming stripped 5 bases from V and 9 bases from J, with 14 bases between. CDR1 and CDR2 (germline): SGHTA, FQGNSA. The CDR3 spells CASSSTGPGPQHF. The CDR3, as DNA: TGTGCCAGCAGCAGCACAGGCCCCGGGCCCCAGCATTTT. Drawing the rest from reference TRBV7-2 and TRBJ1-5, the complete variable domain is GAGVSQSPSNKVTEKGKDVELRCDPISGHTALYWYRQSLGQGLEFLIYFQGNSAPDKSGLPSDRFSAERTGGSVSTLTIQRTQQEDSAVYLCASSSTGPGPQHFGDGTRLSIL.

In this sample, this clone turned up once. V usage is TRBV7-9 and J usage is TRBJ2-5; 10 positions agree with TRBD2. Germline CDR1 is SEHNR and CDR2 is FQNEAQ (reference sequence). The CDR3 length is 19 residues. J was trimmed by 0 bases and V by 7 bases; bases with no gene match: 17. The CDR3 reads CASTLAAGLAGDHQETQYF. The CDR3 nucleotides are TGTGCCAGCACCCTCGCCGCCGGGCTAGCGGGGGACCACCAAGAGACCCAGTACTTC.

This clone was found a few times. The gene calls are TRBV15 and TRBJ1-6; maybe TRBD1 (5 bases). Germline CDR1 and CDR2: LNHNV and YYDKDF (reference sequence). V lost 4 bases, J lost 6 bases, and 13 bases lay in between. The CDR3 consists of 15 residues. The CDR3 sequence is CATSKQAFVNSPLHF. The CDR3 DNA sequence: TGTGCCACCAGCAAACAGGCATTTGTTAATTCACCCCTCCACTTT.

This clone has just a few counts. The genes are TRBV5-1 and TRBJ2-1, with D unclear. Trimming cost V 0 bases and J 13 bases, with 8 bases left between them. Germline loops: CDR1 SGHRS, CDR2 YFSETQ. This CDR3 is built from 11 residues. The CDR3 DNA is TGCGCCAGCAGCTTGGGAGGATATCAGTTCTTC. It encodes CASSLGGYQFF.

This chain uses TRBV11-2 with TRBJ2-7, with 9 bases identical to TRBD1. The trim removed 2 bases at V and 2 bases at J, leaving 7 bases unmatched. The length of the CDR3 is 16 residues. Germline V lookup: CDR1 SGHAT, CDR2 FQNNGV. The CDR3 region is CASSLRPGQGTYEQYF. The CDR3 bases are TGTGCCAGCAGCTTACGCCCCGGACAGGGGACCTACGAGCAGTACTTC.

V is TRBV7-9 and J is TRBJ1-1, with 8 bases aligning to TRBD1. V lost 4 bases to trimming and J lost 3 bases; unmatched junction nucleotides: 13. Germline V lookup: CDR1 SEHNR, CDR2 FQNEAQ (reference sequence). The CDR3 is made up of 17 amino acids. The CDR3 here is CASSSVPGQVRDTEAFF. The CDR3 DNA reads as TGTGCCAGCAGCTCCGTCCCGGGACAGGTTCGAGACACTGAAGCTTTCTTT.

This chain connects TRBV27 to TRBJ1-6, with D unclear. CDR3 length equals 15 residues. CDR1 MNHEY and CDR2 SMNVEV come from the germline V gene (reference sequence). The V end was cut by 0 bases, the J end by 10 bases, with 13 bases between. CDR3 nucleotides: TGTGCCAGCAGTTTATCGCGGGGAATGGGATCACCCCTCCACTTT. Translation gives CASSLSRGMGSPLHF.